This note documents a single T cell receptor (beta chain) sequence. It lacks a known antigen. Within one base of it there is no much larger clone, and no base qualities were kept. Preparation of the library involved the immunoSEQ multiplex PCR assay. The multiplex PCR relied on a mix of 60 forward primers for TCR Vbeta segments and 13 reverse primers for TCR Jbeta segments. The CDR3 region of rearranged TCR beta genes was amplified from genomic DNA with a multiplex PCR assay. Amplified TCR beta libraries were sequenced as 87-base-pair reads on the Illumina HiSeq System. The authors' analysis ran thus. A later analysis counted approximately 74 million unique TCR beta chains across the approximately 700 repertoires, and around 12 million of these chains were shared by at least two donors. To remove PCR and sequencing errors, raw reads were error-corrected and collapsed into unique sequences using a nearest-neighbor algorithm that merged closely related sequences. Alignment of CDR3 sequences to IMGT reference sequences was used to assign V, D and J gene segments. For a sequence to be retained, at least a six-nucleotide match to both a V gene segment and a J gene segment was required. A rearrangement was called productive if the CDR3 had no stop codons and remained in frame with V and J, and every other rearrangement was called non-productive. CDR3 was defined according to IMGT convention as the region running from the second conserved V-encoded cysteine to the conserved J-encoded phenylalanine. The earlier analysis of a few hundred of the donors excluded sequences that lacked an unambiguous match to a single V gene segment. An earlier analysis of 450 to 650 of the donors called V segments functional above 56.7% productive rearrangements and segregating when the between-donor standard deviation exceeded 5%. A statistical classification framework was built to diagnose cytomegalovirus status from the catalog of TCR beta chain sequences. A later analysis assigned V and J genes by comparing TCR nucleotide sequences with IMGT/GENE-DB human TR gene sequences. A later analysis assigned CDR3 sequences and most-parsimonious VDJ recombination scenarios with the TCRdist pipeline. In a later analysis, each TCR beta chain was defined by its CDR3 amino acid sequence together with its V-gene family, and reads lacking a unique V-gene family were excluded. To address suspected cross-contamination and a sequencing artifact, a later analysis removed roughly 640 highly shared, low-generation-probability nucleotide sequences. For each public chain, a later analysis derived a clonal expansion index from normalized ranks of inferred template counts within each repertoire. In a later analysis, generation probabilities were computed using a VDJ recombination model fitted to out-of-frame rearrangements, and the results were checked against IGoR. A later analysis scored TCR-TCR, TCR-HLA and TCR-CMV co-occurrence with hypergeometric tests, applying a repertoire-size bias correction to TCR pairs. In a later analysis, false discovery rates were estimated by permuting HLA or CMV assignments 20 times. A later analysis grouped co-occurring TCRs with DBSCAN, adding TCRdist sequence similarity when clustering within HLA-allele-positive subsets. Repertoires with fewer than 30,000 or more than 120,000 public chains, plus five repertoires with anomalous nucleotide sharing, were excluded from co-occurrence clustering. This immuneACCESS table, as held by TCRdb, lists in-frame sequences with V and J called but not all clones. Of the missing ones, under half trace to an unresolved V gene in checked studies; the others have no known cause. V and J calls plus clone size are reproduced from that table; the DNA served to infer D and trimming. The sample records over 120,000 clones, 60% to 85% of which are singletons. Of the sample, 6.5% to 9% falls within the top ten clones.

This specimen belongs to a study of cytomegalovirus exposure and HLA in healthy donors (dated by TCRdb to about 2017). About the investigation overall: An earlier analysis of 587 of the donors reported 276 Gb of sequence data and about 120 million unique TCR beta sequences obtained from around 180 million T cells. In a later genetic analysis, genome-wide SNP genotypes for about three fifths of the roughly 670 donors were used, and that subset was treated as a discovery cohort. An earlier analysis of 587 of the donors used high-throughput TCR beta sequencing to judge whether each TCR beta V gene segment behaved as functional or pseudogenic. The genetic ancestry cluster associated with self-reported Caucasian donors included 81% of the roughly 400 genotyped donors. Both class I and class II loci were covered by HLA typing, at four-digit resolution. An early release that covered 640 HLA-typed donors contained 300 to 350 gigabases of sequencing data and 80 million or so unique TCR sequences. Using immunosequencing, the study profiled T cell repertoires from 500 to 800 subjects and related those repertoires to cytomegalovirus serostatus. On average, about 200,000 unique TCR beta nucleotide sequences were sequenced per donor among about 400 genotyped donors of the cohort, with about 17% of those sequences being non-productive. Rather than using new phenotypic data, the later analysis identified candidate immune exposures from TCR beta sequences and from how often those sequences occurred across donors. Alongside the repertoire data, information on donor age, sex, ethnicity and CMV serostatus was compiled. A later analysis re-analyzed previously published TCR beta repertoires from 666 donors and added high-resolution HLA genotyping to study TCR occurrence patterns. To predict cytomegalovirus infection status, the study brought together high-throughput TCR immunosequencing, statistical association of individual TCRs with disease status, and machine learning. Several DR-DQ haplotypes were handled as single units for association and clustering because linkage in the cohort was strong. All discovery cohort repertoires had been generated on a single sequencing platform. The study was designed to test whether signatures of past pathogen exposure could be identified by cataloging public T cell receptors. The number of donors typed differed by locus, with about 620-630 for A, B, C, DRB1 and DQB1, approximately 500 for DQA1, approximately 580 for DPA1, and approximately 470 for DPB1. Besides the first cohort of some 670 subjects, a separate validation cohort made up of roughly 130 different subjects was used.

Summary of the overall study and its limitations: Linkage disequilibrium might explain the correlated functional status among segregating V segments, but an unknown experimental factor could not be ruled out. Strong co-occurrence of HLA alleles, especially DR and DQ, made assigning TCR associations to individual alleles difficult. A few of the identified cytomegalovirus-associated TCR beta chains were confirmed in vitro to be specific for cytomegalovirus antigens. Broadly in line with IMGT annotations, most TCR beta V segments showed up in productive rearrangements about 90% or about 30% of the time in an earlier analysis of 587 of the donors. In the study, some 180 TCR beta chains were listed as associated with cytomegalovirus. At a false discovery rate of 0.05, a later analysis linked about 16,000 TCR beta sequences to specific HLA alleles. The presence/absence analyses assumed that sequencing depth was roughly uniform across donors, and that assumption may not be true. Because counts were too low, some 16 rarely observed V segments, including chromosome 9 orphons, were excluded from the earlier analysis of 587 of the donors. A further reported finding was that TCR beta sequences accurately predicted the HLA-A and HLA-B alleles for most subjects in the first cohort. HLA typing was unavailable for some donors at each locus, so association tests used only the typed subset. According to a later genetic analysis, donors in an Asian-associated ancestry cluster had fewer N-insertions in productive TCRs than the roughly 700-donor mean. In a later analysis, the rate of TCR association differed among HLA loci, with DRB1 alleles having the most associated TCRs and HLA-C alleles having the fewest. A cluster of highly shared sequence variants was judged likely to be a technical artifact of the sequencing pipeline. The cohort was sequenced for TCR beta chains only, and without alpha or paired-chain data the features that could be detected were limited. For the cohort, immune exposure information was limited to CMV serostatus. A later genetic analysis associated a missense DCLRE1C variant with V-gene and J-gene trimming of TCR beta chains, and an independent cohort replicated the association. Some IMGT-functional V segments, including TRBV6-2 and TRBV6-3, could not be told apart with the 87-base-pair reads, so those segments were excluded. A later analysis found that HLA-associated TCR beta chains were more clonally expanded and had lower generation probabilities than equally common non-associated chains. In a later analysis, several top co-occurrence clusters were reported to appear linked to parvovirus B19, influenza, CMV and Epstein-Barr virus. In a later analysis, most CMV-associated TCR beta chains were found to appear HLA-restricted, with HLA associations seemingly driven largely by CMV exposure. The classifier was reported to diagnose cytomegalovirus status with high specificity and sensitivity in both the original cohort and the validation cohort. Most TCR sequences were observed very rarely across donors, whereas some public TCRs were present in many individuals. It was suggested by the authors that the approach could potentially be generalized to other disease states and immunological phenotypes.

From the germline V gene, CDR1 is ENHRY and CDR2 is SYGVKD. Reading from cysteine to phenylalanine, the CDR3 counts 18 amino acids. Just the 54-base CDR3 DNA is kept, in frame starting at base 1. Trimming accounts for 2 bases at V and 3 bases at J, while the number of junction bases matched to no gene is 13. The cohort comprised approximately 700 healthy bone marrow donors. At the time of sampling, all cohort members were nominally healthy, though unrecorded immune exposures were likely present. The donor tested CMV seronegative and was one of the 352 seronegative cohort members. Every donor gave a peripheral blood sample, and the peripheral blood mononuclear cells from that sample were used for TCR beta sequencing. Genomic DNA was extracted from the blood cell samples with the Qiagen DNeasy Blood Extraction Kit.

The chain is encoded by TRBV10-3 joined to TRBJ1-1; 9 bases in the junction line up with TRBD1. The material sequenced was PBMCs. This clonotype originated in a man younger than 40 in good health and CMV-seronegative. The DNA sequence reads TGTGCCATCAGTGAGGGGGTGGGACAGGGTCCGAGGGACACTGAAGCTTTCTTT. This translates into CAISEGVGQGPRDTEAFF.